These 16 T cell receptor beta chains came from one sample sequenced in a study of blood T cells in healthy people across ages. The authors ran a second PCR of roughly 6 to 11 cycles using a sample-barcoded 5' primer and a J-beta primer mix. TCRdb fed the 5' RACE reads into MiXCR, producing one record per CDR3 protein. Among some 640,000 distinct CDR3 sequences listed, approximately 30% were seen once. The sequenced material came from blood. These receptors were obtained from a woman older than 75 in good health.

There are many counts of this clonotype. The V and J genes are TRBV6-1 and TRBJ2-1, with 13 bases identical to TRBD2. CDR1 is MNHNS, CDR2 SASEGT, per germline. J lost 0 bases, V lost 9 bases, and 14 bases had no gene match. CDR3 length: 19 residues. CDR3 nucleotide sequence: TGTGCCAGTTTATATGGACTAGCGGGGGAGTTTAGCTCCTACAATGAGCAGTTCTTC. This codes for CASLYGLAGEFSSYNEQFF.

This clonotype was found a few times. One end of the junction varies from germline; a read error may be responsible. J is TRBJ1-1 and V is TRBV4-1; the match to TRBD1 covers 8 bases. The CDR3 sequence is 16 residues long. The germline gives CDR1 MGHRA, CDR2 YSYEKL. The DNA for the CDR3 is TGCGCCAGCAGCCAACGTCCAGGGGGCATGAACACTGAGGCTTTCTTT. This sequence encodes CASSQRPGGMNTEAFF.

In its sample, this clonotype was seen a few times. V gene TRBV20-1 combines with J gene TRBJ1-5; perhaps TRBD1 as D (5 bases). Deletions cut 6 bases from V and 4 bases from J, with 16 bases between. This CDR3 contains 14 residues. The germline gives CDR1 DFQATT, CDR2 SNEGSKA (reference sequence). CDR3 region: CSARRGTRNQPQHF. The CDR3 bases are TGCAGTGCCCGGAGGGGCACGAGGAATCAGCCCCAGCATTTT.

This clonotype showed up many times. This rearrangement joins TRBV20-1 to TRBJ2-3; D is tentatively TRBD1 or TRBD2 (5 bases each). Germline V gene sequence: CDR1 DFQATT, CDR2 SNEGSKA (reference sequence). V lost 4 bases and J 6 bases, leaving 17 bases between the germline ends. CDR3 size: 14 residues. CDR3 loop: CSATTATEGDTQYF. In DNA form, the CDR3 reads TGCAGTGCTACTACGGCCACAGAGGGGGATACGCAGTATTTT.

This clonotype is a singleton in its sample. The genes are TRBV7-9 and TRBJ1-3; a possible D gene is TRBD1 (5 bases). V lost 6 bases and J lost 1, with 13 bases in between. Germline V gene sequence: CDR1 SEHNR, CDR2 FQNEAQ (reference sequence). The CDR3 totals 15 residues. The CDR3 DNA sequence: TGTGCCAGCAGTCCAGGGAGACATTCTGGAAACACCATATATTTT. This translates into CASSPGRHSGNTIYF.

This clonotype was counted many times. The J gene is TRBJ2-3, the V gene TRBV20-1; 13 bases match TRBD2. The CDR3 extends over 15 amino acids. Germline V gene sequence: CDR1 DFQATT, CDR2 SNEGSKA (reference sequence). The V and J ends lost 3 bases and 4 bases, in that order; junction bases with no gene match: 4. The CDR3 region is CSARELAGGPDTQYF. CDR3 nucleotide sequence: TGCAGTGCTAGGGAACTAGCGGGGGGGCCAGATACGCAGTATTTT.

The chain employs TRBV20-1 and TRBJ1-6; D may be TRBD1 (5 bases). Germline loops: CDR1 DFQATT, CDR2 SNEGSKA (reference sequence). The CDR3 length is 12 residues. Trimming removed 6 bases from V and 9 bases from J, with 12 bases in between. The CDR3 loop is CSATGGGSPLHF. Here the CDR3 DNA reads TGCAGTGCAACGGGGGGTGGTTCACCCCTCCACTTT.

This clonotype occurred many times. The chain employs TRBV6-5 and TRBJ2-5, with TRBD2 identical over 9 bases. CDR1 is MNHEY, CDR2 SVGAGI, per germline. J was trimmed by 1 base and V by 2 bases; bases with no gene match: 11. This CDR3 region has 18 residues. DNA of the CDR3: TGTGCCAGCAGTTACCGCGGGGGTAGCGGGGGTCCCCAAGAGACCCAGTACTTC. This sequence encodes CASSYRGGSGGPQETQYF.

J is TRBJ2-1 and V is TRBV2; D is perhaps TRBD1 or TRBD2 (5 bases each). The CDR3 runs to 15 residues. V lost 6 bases, J lost 9 bases, and 21 bases lay in between. CDR1 is SNHLY, CDR2 FYNNEI, per germline. The CDR3, as DNA: TGTGCCAGCAGGGTTATTGACTTGCGTGGGGGTGAGCAGTTCTTC. Amino acids: CASRVIDLRGGEQFF.

The chain couples TRBV7-2 to TRBJ1-5; the D is unclear. Between the trimmed V and J ends, which lost 5 bases and 3 bases, there was a span of 14 bases. The CDR3 length is 15 residues. The germline CDR1 and CDR2 sequences are SGHTA and FQGNSA. In nucleotides, the CDR3 is TGTGCCAGCAGCCCCACACAGATTCCCAATCAGCCCCAGCATTTT. Amino acids: CASSPTQIPNQPQHF.

The rearrangement uses TRBV20-1 and TRBJ2-3; D remains unclear. The CDR3 has 15 amino acids. The V gene's germline CDR1 is DFQATT and CDR2 SNEGSKA (reference sequence). Between the trimmed V and J ends, which lost 3 bases and 0 bases, there was a span of 13 bases. The CDR3 sequence is CSASFADISTDTQYF. The DNA for the CDR3 is TGCAGTGCTAGCTTCGCCGACATAAGCACAGATACGCAGTATTTT.

Comment on this clonotype: A much bigger clone sits one base away, suggesting this may be a read error. The chain couples TRBV4-1 to TRBJ2-4; the D call may be TRBD1 or TRBD2 (6 bases each). The J call may not be correct, given that the DNA end is closer to TRBJ2-7. This CDR3 has 16 residues. In germline, CDR1 is MGHRA, CDR2 YSYEKL. The CDR3 loop reads CANSQVGGQGLYEQYF. As DNA, the CDR3 is TGCGCCAACAGCCAAGTTGGGGGGCAGGGTCTGTACGAGCAGTACTTC.

This clonotype was recorded at least ten times. The chain combines TRBV4-2 with TRBJ2-7, with D perhaps given as TRBD1 or TRBD2 (5 bases each). The ends were cut back, 1 base at V and 0 bases at J, with 16 bases in the middle. Germline V gene sequence: CDR1 LGHNA, CDR2 YNFKEQ. The CDR3 length is 17 residues. In DNA form, the CDR3 reads TGTGCCAGCAGCCAAGCGGCCGGGGACGGCTTCTCCTACGAGCAGTACTTC. It encodes CASSQAAGDGFSYEQYF.

The chain uses TRBV2 and TRBJ1-1; the match to TRBD1 covers 8 bases. The J segment lost 4 bases and the V segment lost 10 bases, leaving 5 bases of the junction unmatched. Germline CDR1 and CDR2: SNHLY and FYNNEI. The length of the CDR3 is 12 residues. Written as DNA, the CDR3 is TGTGCCACCCGACAGGGGACCACTGAAGCTTTCTTT. It is translated as CATRQGTTEAFF.

The table lists this clonotype with many counts. The rearrangement joins TRBV20-1 to TRBJ1-5; D gene ambiguous. The CDR3 spans 18 residues. Looked up from germline, CDR1 is DFQATT and CDR2 is SNEGSKA (reference sequence). V was shortened by 5 bases and J by 3 bases, with 26 bases between the two germline ends. CDR3 sequence (DNA): TGCAGTGCTGCCGAGGTCTTCAGGCCGGACCAATTCAATCAGCCCCAGCATTTT. Translated, it gives CSAAEVFRPDQFNQPQHF.

In its sample, this clonotype was seen many times. The V call is TRBV7-2, the J call TRBJ2-1; D ambiguous. V was pared by 8 bases and J by 3 bases, with 8 bases between. The CDR3 loop spans 12 amino acids. CDR1 SGHTA and CDR2 FQGNSA come from the germline V gene. The CDR3 protein is CASDSDYNEQFF. The CDR3 nucleotides read TGTGCCAGCGACTCGGACTACAATGAGCAGTTCTTC. The full variable domain, completed using reference TRBV7-2 and TRBJ2-1, is GAGVSQSPSNKVTEKGKDVELRCDPISGHTALYWYRQSLGQGLEFLIYFQGNSAPDKSGLPSDRFSAERTGGSVSTLTIQRTQQEDSAVYLCASDSDYNEQFFGPGTRLTVL.